These 7 T cell receptor beta chains were sequenced from one sample in a study of CD8 T cells in ankylosing spondylitis. Using its own MiXCR run on the 5' RACE reads, TCRdb lists one record per CDR3 protein. The sample holds 100,000 to 150,000 distinct CDR3 sequences, roughly 13% seen once. Sequenced: blood, either unsorted or a sorted T cell fraction (not recorded which). These TCRs come from a female donor with ankylosing spondylitis or in good health (not recorded which).

Of note for this clonotype: One base away lies a much larger clone, so this may be a sequencing read error. The DNA is left out, because the CDR3 cannot be placed on it with certainty; the CDR3 is given as TCRdb lists it. The chain couples TRBV20-1 to TRBJ1-3. CDR1 and CDR2 from the germline V gene are DFQATT and SNEGSKA (reference sequence). The CDR3 length equals 14 residues, ends included. The CDR3 spells CSARVWADGNTLYF.

This clonotype was observed at least ten times. The genes are TRBV7-9 and TRBJ2-4, with 7 bases identical to TRBD1. Germline CDR1 and CDR2: SEHNR and FQNEAQ (reference sequence). CDR3 size: 17 residues. V lost 2 bases and J lost 3; bases outside the gene matches: 10. The CDR3 nucleotides are TGTGCCAGCAGCTTATGGGGCCGGCAGGGGGACAAAAACATTCAGTACTTC. This codes for CASSLWGRQGDKNIQYF.

Only a few counts were recorded for this clonotype. J is TRBJ1-1 and V is TRBV12-3 or TRBV12-4, with TRBD1 matching 10 bases. With 3 bases clipped from V and 10 bases from J, the junction kept 11 bases outside the gene matches. There are 15 residues in the CDR3. The CDR3: CASSFRDRGLRGAFF. Here the CDR3 DNA reads TGTGCCAGCAGTTTCCGGGACAGGGGTCTTCGTGGAGCTTTCTTT.

This clonotype was observed a few times. V is TRBV5-1 and J is TRBJ2-7; the match to TRBD2 covers 7 bases. The CDR3 is made up of 16 amino acids. From germline, CDR1 is SGHRS and CDR2 YFSETQ. Unmatched junction bases numbered 13, after V lost 6 bases and J lost 1 base. The CDR3: CASTKNWGGSSYEQYF. DNA for the CDR3: TGCGCCAGCACCAAAAACTGGGGCGGGAGTTCCTACGAGCAGTACTTC. The entire variable domain, with the rest obtained from reference TRBV5-1 and TRBJ2-7, is as follows: KAGVTQTPRYLIKTRGQQVTLSCSPISGHRSVSWYQQTPGQGLQFLFEYFSETQRNKGNFPGRFSGRQFSNSRSEMNVSTLELGDSALYLCASTKNWGGSSYEQYFGPGTRLTVT.

Ten or more counts support this clonotype. This chain uses TRBV9 with TRBJ2-2; possible D gene TRBD1, 6 bases. Germline CDR1 is SGDLS and CDR2 is YYNGEE. Between the trimmed V and J ends, which lost 2 bases and 6 bases, there was a span of 17 bases. The CDR3 totals 16 residues. This CDR3 is CASSVVTGLESGELFF. The CDR3 DNA is TGTGCCAGCAGCGTCGTCACAGGGCTGGAATCCGGGGAGCTGTTTTTT. Looking up the rest from reference TRBV9 and TRBJ2-2 gives the full variable domain: DSGVTQTPKHLITATGQRVTLRCSPRSGDLSVYWYQQSLDQGLQFLIQYYNGEERAKGNILERFSAQQFPDLHSELNLSSLELGDSALYFCASSVVTGLESGELFFGEGSRLTVL.

CDR3 protein: CASSLRGRAQETQYF. CDR3 nucleotides: TGTGCCAGCAGTTTAAGAGGGCGGGCCCAAGAGACCCAGTACTTC. The chain has TRBV28 and TRBJ2-5; tentatively, D is TRBD2 (5 bases). The CDR3 is 15 residues long. V shed 2 bases and J shed 1 base, with 11 bases lying between them. Germline V gives CDR1 MDHEN, CDR2 SYDVKM.

In this sample, this clonotype turned up many times. The chain couples TRBV10-3 to TRBJ2-1; TRBD2 aligns across 7 bases. Germline V gene data show CDR1 as ENHRY and CDR2 as SYGVKD. The CDR3 totals 13 residues. Trimming took 3 bases from V and 6 from J; bases not matched to a gene: 2. The chain's CDR3 is CAISDRLANEQFF. The CDR3 DNA reads as TGTGCCATCAGTGACAGACTAGCCAATGAGCAGTTCTTC.